The T cell receptor beta chain under discussion was sequenced for a study of vaccination effects on CD4 cells after COVID-19. Overall study results and limits: Infection-derived and vaccine-derived clones contracted markedly late after vaccination. Only a few convalescent patients and no early post-infection timepoints featured in the study.

Antigen-specific CD4+ T cells expanded by the ViraFEST assay with viral peptide pools were then sequenced. It was after approximately 11 days of culture that CD4+ T cells were isolated. None of the vaccinated had previously contracted SARS-CoV-2, and their nucleocapsid antibodies tested negative. A few million PBMC per well received about 10 IU/ml IL-2 and approximately 9.2 ug/ml peptides in culture. About this clone: The antigen remains unidentified.

Profiled with immunoSEQ multiplex PCR; TCRdb holds only in-frame clones, not every one. Counted here are around 68,000 clones, roughly 80% occurring once; the ten biggest clones make up 10% to 15%. This CDR3 is built from 13 residues. Trimming shortened V by 3 bases and J by 3 bases, and 8 bases separated the two germline ends. Germline lookup yields CDR1 LNHDA and CDR2 SQIVND (reference sequence). This chain joins TRBV19 and TRBJ1-2, with D unresolved. Sequencing used CD4+ T cells from PBMCs cultured with SARS-CoV-2 spike peptides, obtained before COVID-19 vaccination. This sequence originates from a human donor who received a COVID-19 vaccine. The CDR3 loop is CASSIGGYYGYTF. As DNA, the CDR3 is TGTGCCAGTAGTATCGGCGGGTACTATGGCTACACCTTC.